This TCR beta chain was sequenced during a study of cytomegalovirus exposure and HLA in healthy donors. Study-level results: A link between a missense DCLRE1C variant and TCR beta V- and J-gene trimming emerged from a later analysis.

Researchers ran the PCR with 60 Vbeta and 13 Jbeta primers. TCRdb keeps only in-frame clones here, not all; method: immunoSEQ multiplex PCR. The table lists 250,000 to 300,000 clones, approximately 84% of them singletons. As to this clone: Its antigen is unidentified.

The CDR3 extends over 14 amino acids. Per germline, CDR1 LGHNA and CDR2 YNFKEQ. V lost 4 bases and J lost 2, with 11 bases in between. Sampled while nominally healthy, donors likely had unrecorded immune exposures. The V gene is TRBV4-2, the J gene TRBJ1-1; a possible D gene is TRBD1 (6 bases). This clonotype was sampled from a middle-aged woman in good health and CMV-seropositive. Material for sequencing was PBMCs. The CDR3 is CASSPPDRNTEAFF. CDR3 sequence (DNA): TGTGCCAGCAGCCCACCGGACAGAAACACTGAAGCTTTCTTT.